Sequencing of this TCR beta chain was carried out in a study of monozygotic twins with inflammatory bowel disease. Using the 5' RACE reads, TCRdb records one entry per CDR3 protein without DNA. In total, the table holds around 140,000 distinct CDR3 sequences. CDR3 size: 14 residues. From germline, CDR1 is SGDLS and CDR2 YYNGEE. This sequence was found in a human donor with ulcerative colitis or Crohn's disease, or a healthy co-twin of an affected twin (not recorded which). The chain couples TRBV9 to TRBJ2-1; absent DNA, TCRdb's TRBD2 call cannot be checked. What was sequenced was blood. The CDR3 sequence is CASGTSGGPGEQFF.